This T cell receptor beta chain was identified in a study of T cell responses to AZD1222 COVID-19 vaccine. Only in-frame clones appear in the TCRdb table, and some are missing; sequencing was by immunoSEQ multiplex PCR. Here the sample spans around 100,000 clones, roughly 91% being singletons. This clone was detected only once. Its antigen is undetermined. Findings and caveats of the study: Sampled repertoires all dated from after the peak T cell response. Spike-specific TCRs gained breadth and depth after people received two AZD1222 doses. The donors showed a predominance of white British ancestry and of females, with possible underestimation of clonal diversity.

The CDR3 is 17 amino acids. Germline CDR1 reads LGHDT; CDR2 reads YNNKEL (reference sequence). Trimming cost V 4 bases and J 2 bases; bases outside gene matches: 13. The sequences come from peripheral blood, collected on day 0 of AZD1222 vaccination. This TCR came from an adult in good health. This chain uses TRBV3-1 (or the pseudogene TRBV3-2) with TRBJ1-2; 7 bases align to TRBD1. The CDR3 loop is CASSPLRLGQSNYGYTF. The CDR3 DNA is TGTGCCAGCAGCCCCTTACGGCTGGGACAGTCGAACTATGGCTACACCTTC.